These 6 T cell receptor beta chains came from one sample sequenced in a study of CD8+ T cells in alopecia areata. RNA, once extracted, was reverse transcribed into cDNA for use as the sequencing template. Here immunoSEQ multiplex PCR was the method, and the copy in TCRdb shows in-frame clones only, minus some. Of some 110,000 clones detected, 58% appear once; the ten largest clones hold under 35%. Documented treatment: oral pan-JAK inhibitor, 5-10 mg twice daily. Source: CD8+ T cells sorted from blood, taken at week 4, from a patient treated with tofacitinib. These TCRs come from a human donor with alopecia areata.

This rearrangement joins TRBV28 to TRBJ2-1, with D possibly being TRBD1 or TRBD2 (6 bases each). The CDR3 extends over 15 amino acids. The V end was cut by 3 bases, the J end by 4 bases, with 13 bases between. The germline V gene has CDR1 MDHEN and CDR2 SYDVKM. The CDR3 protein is CASSFGRGPYNEQFF. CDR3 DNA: TGTGCCAGCAGTTTCGGCCGGGGGCCGTACAATGAGCAGTTCTTC.

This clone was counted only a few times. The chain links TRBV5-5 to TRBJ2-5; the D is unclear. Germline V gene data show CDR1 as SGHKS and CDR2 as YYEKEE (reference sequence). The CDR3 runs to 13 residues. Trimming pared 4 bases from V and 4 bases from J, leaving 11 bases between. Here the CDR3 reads CASSQQAPETQYF. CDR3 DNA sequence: TGTGCCAGCAGCCAACAAGCGCCAGAGACCCAGTACTTC.

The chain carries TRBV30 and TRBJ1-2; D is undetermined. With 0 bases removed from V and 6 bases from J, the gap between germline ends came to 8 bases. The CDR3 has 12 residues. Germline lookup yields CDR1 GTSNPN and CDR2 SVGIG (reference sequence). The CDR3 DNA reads TGTGCCTGGAGTGTATCAAGGGATGGCTACACCTTC. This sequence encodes CAWSVSRDGYTF.

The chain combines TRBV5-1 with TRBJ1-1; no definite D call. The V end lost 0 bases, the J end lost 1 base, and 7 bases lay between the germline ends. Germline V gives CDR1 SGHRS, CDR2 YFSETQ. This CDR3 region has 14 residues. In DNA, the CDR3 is TGCGCCAGCAGCTTGGTCAGCAAGAACACTGAAGCTTTCTTT. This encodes CASSLVSKNTEAFF.

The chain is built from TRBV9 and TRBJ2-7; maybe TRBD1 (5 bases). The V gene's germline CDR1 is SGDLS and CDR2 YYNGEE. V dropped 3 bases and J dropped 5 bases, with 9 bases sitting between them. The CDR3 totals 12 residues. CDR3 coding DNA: TGTGCCAGCAGCGAGTCAGGGCACGAGCAGTACTTC. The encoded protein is CASSESGHEQYF. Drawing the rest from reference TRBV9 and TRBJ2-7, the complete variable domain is DSGVTQTPKHLITATGQRVTLRCSPRSGDLSVYWYQQSLDQGLQFLIQYYNGEERAKGNILERFSAQQFPDLHSELNLSSLELGDSALYFCASSESGHEQYFGPGTRLTVT.

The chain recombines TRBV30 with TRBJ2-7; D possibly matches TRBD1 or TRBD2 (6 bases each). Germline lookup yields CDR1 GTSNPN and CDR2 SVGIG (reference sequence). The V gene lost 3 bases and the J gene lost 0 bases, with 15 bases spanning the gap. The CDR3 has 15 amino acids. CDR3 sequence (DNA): TGTGCCTGGAGGGGATGGGGGGCGAGCTCCTACGAGCAGTACTTC. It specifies CAWRGWGASSYEQYF.